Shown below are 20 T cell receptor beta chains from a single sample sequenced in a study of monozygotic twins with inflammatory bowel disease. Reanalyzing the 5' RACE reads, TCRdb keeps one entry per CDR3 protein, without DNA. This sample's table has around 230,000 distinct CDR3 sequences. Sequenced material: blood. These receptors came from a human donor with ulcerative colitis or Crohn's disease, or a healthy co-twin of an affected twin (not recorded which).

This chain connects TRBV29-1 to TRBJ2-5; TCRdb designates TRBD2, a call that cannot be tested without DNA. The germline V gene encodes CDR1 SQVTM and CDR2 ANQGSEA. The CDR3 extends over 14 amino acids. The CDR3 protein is CSVVGGDYSGDQYF.

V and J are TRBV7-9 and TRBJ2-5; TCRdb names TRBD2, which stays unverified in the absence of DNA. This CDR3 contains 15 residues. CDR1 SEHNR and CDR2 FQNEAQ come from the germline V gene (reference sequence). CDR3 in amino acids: CASSSLGLSGGTQYF.

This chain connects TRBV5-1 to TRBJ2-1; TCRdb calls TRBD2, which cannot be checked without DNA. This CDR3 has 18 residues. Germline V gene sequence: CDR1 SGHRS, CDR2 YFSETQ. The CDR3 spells CASSLRLAGGPSYNEQFF.

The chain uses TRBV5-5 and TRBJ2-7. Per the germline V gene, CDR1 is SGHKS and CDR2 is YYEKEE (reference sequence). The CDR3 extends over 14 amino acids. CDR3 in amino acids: CASSLFVSAHEQYF.

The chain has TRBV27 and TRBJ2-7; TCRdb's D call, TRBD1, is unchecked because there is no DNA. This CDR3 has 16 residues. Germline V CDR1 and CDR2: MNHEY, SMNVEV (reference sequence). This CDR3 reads CASSPRSGTGSYEQYF.

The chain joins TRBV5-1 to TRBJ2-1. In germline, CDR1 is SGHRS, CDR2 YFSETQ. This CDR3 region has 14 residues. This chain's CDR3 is CASGLDSSYNEQFF.

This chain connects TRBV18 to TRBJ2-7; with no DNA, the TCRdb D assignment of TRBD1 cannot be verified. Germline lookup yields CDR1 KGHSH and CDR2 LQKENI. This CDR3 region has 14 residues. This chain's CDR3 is CASSPGAGGSGQYF.

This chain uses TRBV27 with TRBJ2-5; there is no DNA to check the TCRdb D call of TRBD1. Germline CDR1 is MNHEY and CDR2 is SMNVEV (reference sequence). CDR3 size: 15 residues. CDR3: CASSYWRGARETQYF.

The CDR3 reads CASSQYRGGEQFF. The chain is built from TRBV14 and TRBJ2-1; the TRBD1 assignment by TCRdb is unverifiable without DNA. The CDR3 is made up of 13 amino acids. The V gene's germline CDR1 is SGHDN and CDR2 FVKESK.

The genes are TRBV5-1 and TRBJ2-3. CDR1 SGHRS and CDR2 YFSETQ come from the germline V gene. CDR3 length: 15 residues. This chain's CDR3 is CASSLRTDSTDTQYF.

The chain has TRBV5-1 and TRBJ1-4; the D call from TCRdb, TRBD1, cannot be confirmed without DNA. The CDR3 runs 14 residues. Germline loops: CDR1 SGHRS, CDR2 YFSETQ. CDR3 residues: CASSPTGKDEKLFF.

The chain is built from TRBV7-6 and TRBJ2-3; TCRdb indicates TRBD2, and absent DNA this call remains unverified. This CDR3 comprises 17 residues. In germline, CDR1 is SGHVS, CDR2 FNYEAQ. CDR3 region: CASSFLVGLTFSDTQYF.

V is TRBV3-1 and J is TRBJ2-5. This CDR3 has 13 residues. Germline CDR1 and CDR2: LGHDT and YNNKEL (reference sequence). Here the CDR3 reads CASSQDVEETQYF.

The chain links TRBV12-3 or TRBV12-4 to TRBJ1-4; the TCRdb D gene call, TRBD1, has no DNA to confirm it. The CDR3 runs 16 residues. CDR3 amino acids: CASSPYTPQGFEKLFF.

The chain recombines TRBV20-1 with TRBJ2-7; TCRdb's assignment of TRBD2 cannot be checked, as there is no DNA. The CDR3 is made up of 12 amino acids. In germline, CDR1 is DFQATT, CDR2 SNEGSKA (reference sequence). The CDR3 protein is CSALPSSYEQYF.

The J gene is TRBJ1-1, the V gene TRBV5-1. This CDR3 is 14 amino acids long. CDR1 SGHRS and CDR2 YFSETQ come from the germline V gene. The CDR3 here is CASSVGRSETEAFF.

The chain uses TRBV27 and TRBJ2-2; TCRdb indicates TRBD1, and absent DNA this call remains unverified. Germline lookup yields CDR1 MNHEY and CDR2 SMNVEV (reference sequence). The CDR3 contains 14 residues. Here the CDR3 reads CATRGGATTGELFF.

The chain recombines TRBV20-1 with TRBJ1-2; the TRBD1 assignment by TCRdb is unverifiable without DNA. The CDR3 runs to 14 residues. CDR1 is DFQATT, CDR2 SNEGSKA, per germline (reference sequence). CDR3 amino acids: CSANTGQGLYGYTF.

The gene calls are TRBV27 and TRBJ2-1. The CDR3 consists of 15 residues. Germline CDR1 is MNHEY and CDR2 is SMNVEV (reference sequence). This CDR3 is CASSYQETLYNEQFF.

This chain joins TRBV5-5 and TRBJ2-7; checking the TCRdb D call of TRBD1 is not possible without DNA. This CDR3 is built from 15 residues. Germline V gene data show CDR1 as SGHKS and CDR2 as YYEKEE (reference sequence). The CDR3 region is CASSLGQGLSYEQYF.